These T cell receptor beta chains were read from a single sample in a study of blood T cell repertoires in COVID-19. Measured with immunoSEQ multiplex PCR; TCRdb has only the in-frame clones, and not every one. The data contain 200,000 to 300,000 clones, more than 85% of them singletons. The sequencing input was peripheral blood. The receptors were gathered from a person under 30 with COVID-19, enrolled during active disease. The conserved cysteine and the conserved F or W are not part of the CDR3 here. D genes are given only for firm matches. Rows may omit the clone size; those that give it use once, few, many or a size class.

d_call	j_call	v_call	clone_size	cdr3_aa
TRBD1	TRBJ2-5	TRBV11-2	.	ASSLDLQGETQY
.	TRBJ2-5	TRBV5-1	.	ASTHIEVRDFTEETQY
.	TRBJ2-3	TRBV5-1	.	ASSSPGADTQY
TRBD2	TRBJ2-2	TRBV27	.	ASSLAGGDTGELF
.	TRBJ1-2	TRBV19	.	ASSWTSYGYT
TRBD2	TRBJ2-7	TRBV28	once	ASSLTLGLAELKSYEQY
.	TRBJ2-1	TRBV10-2	.	ASSAARNREQF
TRBD2	TRBJ2-3	TRBV4-3	.	ASSQDQVTTGLAGTDTQY
.	TRBJ1-1	TRBV3-1/TRBV3-2	.	ATSPSHYGFEAF
.	TRBJ1-2	TRBV14	.	ASSQDPYYGYT
.	TRBJ1-3	TRBV29-1	.	SVAPPEAGNTIY
TRBD2	TRBJ2-7	TRBV5-1	.	ASKLAGGYEQY
TRBD2	TRBJ2-7	TRBV4-1	.	ASSPLQGGLAGGTYEQY
TRBD1	TRBJ2-7	TRBV20-1	.	SASSHTGAEQY
.	TRBJ1-5	TRBV12-2	.	ASRLASTAPPGSGNQPQH
TRBD2	TRBJ2-2	TRBV6-4	.	ASSDVASGSRRKLF
.	TRBJ2-2	TRBV6-1	.	ASSEARLTGELF
TRBD1	TRBJ2-2	TRBV13	.	ASSRQGTGELF
.	TRBJ2-1	TRBV28	.	ASTTGTREQF
.	TRBJ2-3	TRBV28	.	ASSLSGQYTDTQY
.	TRBJ2-7	TRBV13	.	ASSLGGDEQY
.	TRBJ1-4	TRBV28	.	ASSRTGSLNEKLF
.	TRBJ2-3	TRBV9	.	ASSPPGTDTQY
.	TRBJ2-1	TRBV5-1	few	ASSLGAGSSYNEQF
.	TRBJ1-6	TRBV6-6	.	ASSYSSVNYNSPLH
TRBD1	TRBJ2-7	TRBV9	many	ASSATGTGHYEQY
.	TRBJ1-4	TRBV18	.	ASSPGSSGEKLF
TRBD1	TRBJ2-2	TRBV25-1	.	ASSEQGATGELF
TRBD2	TRBJ2-7	TRBV25-1	.	ASSWREHSEQY
TRBD2	TRBJ2-1	TRBV9	.	ASSVPGGYNEQF
TRBD1	TRBJ2-1	TRBV19	.	ASSIGSGTAPYNEQF
TRBD1	TRBJ1-2	TRBV4-1	few	ASSQEGTGRYGYT
.	TRBJ1-1	TRBV25-1	.	ASSQGLTEAF
TRBD2	TRBJ2-1	TRBV4-2	.	ASSQDSGSYNEQF
TRBD2	TRBJ2-5	TRBV7-9	.	ASSQRLALQETQY
TRBD1	TRBJ2-2	TRBV7-2	.	ASSLNDRATGELF
TRBD1	TRBJ1-2	TRBV10-2	.	ASSGPTGNYGYT
TRBD1	TRBJ2-7	TRBV4-1	few	ASSQPGQFYEQY
.	TRBJ2-7	TRBV19	.	ASSDATRDHYEQY
.	TRBJ2-5	TRBV13	.	ASSWGGDKEETQY
.	TRBJ1-5	TRBV6-2/TRBV6-3	once	ASSYLPTNQPQH
.	TRBJ2-5	TRBV6-5	.	ASRRLETQY
.	TRBJ1-3	TRBV4-1	.	ASSQGTGSGSGNTIY
.	TRBJ2-2	TRBV14	.	ASSLVGHSANTGELF
TRBD1	TRBJ2-5	TRBV25-1	.	ASSGQAGGMETQY
.	TRBJ2-2	TRBV6-6	.	ASSPQRDSTLGGELF
.	TRBJ2-2	TRBV5-1	.	ASSSGLTNTGELF
.	TRBJ2-2	TRBV7-2	.	ASSLVPPGGGTGELF
.	TRBJ2-1	TRBV20-1	.	SASFLNEQF
TRBD2	TRBJ2-2	TRBV6-6	few	ASRTSGRVGELF
.	TRBJ2-3	TRBV19	.	ASSISAAVTDTQY
.	TRBJ2-1	TRBV27	.	ASSRRLYNEQF
.	TRBJ2-7	TRBV12-3/TRBV12-4	once	ASSSPDSYEQY
.	TRBJ2-3	TRBV7-9	.	ASSFRPLERVLSDTQY
.	TRBJ2-7	TRBV27	few	ASRSDWGHEQY